This T cell receptor beta chain was captured by sequencing in a study of blood T cell repertoires in COVID-19. Overall study context: PBMCs, B-cell-depleted T cells, or T cells were the source of the cDNA or gDNA that made up the material.

The germline V gene encodes CDR1 SEHNR and CDR2 FQNEAQ (reference sequence). The V and J ends lost 4 bases and 9 bases respectively, with 21 bases between them. The CDR3 covers 15 residues. Authors' analysis steps: From reference gene primer amplification, estimates of nucleated cell counts were derived. Here immunoSEQ multiplex PCR was the method, and the copy in TCRdb shows in-frame clones only, minus some. V and J calls and clone size are given by that table; D and trimming were obtained from the DNA. Among around 110,000 clones listed, about 80% were seen once. Sequencing was carried out using peripheral blood. The TCR sequence derives from a man aged 65 to 79 with active or convalescent COVID-19. The chain is built from TRBV7-9 and TRBJ1-1; TRBD1 is a possible D gene (6 bases). CDR3 residues: CASSSLNRDNTQAFF. CDR3 DNA sequence: TGTGCCAGCAGCTCACTTAACAGGGACAATACCCAAGCTTTCTTT.